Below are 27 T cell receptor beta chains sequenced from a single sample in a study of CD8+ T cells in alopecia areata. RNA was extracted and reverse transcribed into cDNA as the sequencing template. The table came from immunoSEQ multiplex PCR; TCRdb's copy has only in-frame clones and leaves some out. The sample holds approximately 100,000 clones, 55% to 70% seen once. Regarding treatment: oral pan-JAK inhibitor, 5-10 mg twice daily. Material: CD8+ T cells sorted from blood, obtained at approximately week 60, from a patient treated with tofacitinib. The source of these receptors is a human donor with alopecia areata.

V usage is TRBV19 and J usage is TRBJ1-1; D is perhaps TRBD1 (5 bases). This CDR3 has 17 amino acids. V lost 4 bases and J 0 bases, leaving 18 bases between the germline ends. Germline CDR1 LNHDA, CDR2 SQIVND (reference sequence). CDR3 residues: CASSTERRGPLNTEAFF. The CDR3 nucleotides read TGTGCCAGTAGTACGGAAAGGAGGGGCCCTTTGAACACTGAAGCTTTCTTT.

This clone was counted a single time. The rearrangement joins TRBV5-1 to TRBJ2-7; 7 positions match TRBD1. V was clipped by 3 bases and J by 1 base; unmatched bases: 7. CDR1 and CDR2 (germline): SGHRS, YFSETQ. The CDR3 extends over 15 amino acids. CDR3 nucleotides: TGCGCCAGCAGCTCGGGACAGAGCCTTTCCTACGAGCAGTACTTC. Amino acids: CASSSGQSLSYEQYF.

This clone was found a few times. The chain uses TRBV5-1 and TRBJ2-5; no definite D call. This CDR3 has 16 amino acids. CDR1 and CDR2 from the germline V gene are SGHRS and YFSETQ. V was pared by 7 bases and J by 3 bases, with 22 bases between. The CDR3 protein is CASRKASGYTEETQYF. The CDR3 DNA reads TGCGCCAGCCGAAAAGCGTCCGGGTATACTGAAGAGACCCAGTACTTC.

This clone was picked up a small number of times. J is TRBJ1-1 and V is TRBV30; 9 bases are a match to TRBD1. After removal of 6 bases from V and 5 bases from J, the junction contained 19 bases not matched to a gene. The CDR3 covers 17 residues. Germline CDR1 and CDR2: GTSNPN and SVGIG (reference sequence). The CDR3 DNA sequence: TGTGCCTGCTCCCAATCCGGGACAGGGATTTTCGGAACTGAAGCTTTCTTT. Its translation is CACSQSGTGIFGTEAFF.

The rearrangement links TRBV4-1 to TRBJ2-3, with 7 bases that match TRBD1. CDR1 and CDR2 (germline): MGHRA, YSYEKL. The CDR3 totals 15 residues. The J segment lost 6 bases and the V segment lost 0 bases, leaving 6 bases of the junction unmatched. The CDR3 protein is CASSQEQGSRDTQYF. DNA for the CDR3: TGCGCCAGCAGCCAAGAACAGGGGAGCAGGGATACGCAGTATTTT.

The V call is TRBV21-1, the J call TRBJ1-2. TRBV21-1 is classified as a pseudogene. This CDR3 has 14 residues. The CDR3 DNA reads TGTGCCAGCAGCCCCCGACCCGGGGCCCGGGGCTACACCTTC. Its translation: CASSPRPGARGYTF.

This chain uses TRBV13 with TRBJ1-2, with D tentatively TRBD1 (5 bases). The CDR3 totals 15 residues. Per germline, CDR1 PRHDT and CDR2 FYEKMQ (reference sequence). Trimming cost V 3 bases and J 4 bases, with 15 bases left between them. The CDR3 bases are TGTGCCAGCAGCTTCAGGGCGCGTCTCCCCTATGGCTACACCTTC. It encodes CASSFRARLPYGYTF.

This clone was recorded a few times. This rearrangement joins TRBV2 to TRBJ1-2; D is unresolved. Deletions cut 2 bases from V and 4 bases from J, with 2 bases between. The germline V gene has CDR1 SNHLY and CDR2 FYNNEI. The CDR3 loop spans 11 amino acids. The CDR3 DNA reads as TGTGCCAGCAGTGAAACCTATGGCTACACCTTC. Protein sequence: CASSETYGYTF.

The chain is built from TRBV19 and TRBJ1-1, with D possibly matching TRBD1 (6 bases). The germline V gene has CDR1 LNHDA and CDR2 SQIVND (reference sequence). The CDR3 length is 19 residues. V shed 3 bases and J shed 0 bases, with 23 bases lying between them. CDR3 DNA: TGTGCCAGTAGTATCCCGAGGGGGACCCCGGCAGAAATGAACACTGAAGCTTTCTTT. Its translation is CASSIPRGTPAEMNTEAFF.

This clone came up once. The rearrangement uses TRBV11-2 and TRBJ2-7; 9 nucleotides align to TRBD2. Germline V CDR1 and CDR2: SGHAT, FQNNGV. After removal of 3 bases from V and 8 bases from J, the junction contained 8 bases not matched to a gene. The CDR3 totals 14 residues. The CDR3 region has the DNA TGTGCCAGCAGCTTGGGGCTAGCGGGGCGGCAGCAGTACTTC. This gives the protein CASSLGLAGRQQYF.

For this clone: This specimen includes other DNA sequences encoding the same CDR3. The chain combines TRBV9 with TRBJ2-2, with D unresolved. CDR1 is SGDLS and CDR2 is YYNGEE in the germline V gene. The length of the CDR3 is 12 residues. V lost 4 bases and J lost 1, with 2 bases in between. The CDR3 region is CASSLNTGELFF. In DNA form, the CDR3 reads TGTGCCAGCAGCCTGAACACCGGGGAGCTGTTTTTT.

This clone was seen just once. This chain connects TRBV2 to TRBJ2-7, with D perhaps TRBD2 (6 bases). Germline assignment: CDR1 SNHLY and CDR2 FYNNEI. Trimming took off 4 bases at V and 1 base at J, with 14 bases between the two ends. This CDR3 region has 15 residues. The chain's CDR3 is CASSVIGEASYEQYF. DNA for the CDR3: TGTGCCAGCAGTGTCATAGGGGAGGCGTCCTACGAGCAGTACTTC.

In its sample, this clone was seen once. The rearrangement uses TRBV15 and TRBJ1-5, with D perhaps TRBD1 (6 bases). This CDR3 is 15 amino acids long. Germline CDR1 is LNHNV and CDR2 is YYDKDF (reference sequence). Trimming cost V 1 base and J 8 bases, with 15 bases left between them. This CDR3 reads CATSRGDRTVEPQHF. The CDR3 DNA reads TGTGCCACCAGCAGAGGAGACAGGACCGTCGAGCCCCAGCATTTT.

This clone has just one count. The CDR3 spells CASSISPAPNTEAFF. In DNA form, the CDR3 reads TGTGCCAGTAGTATTTCCCCTGCCCCGAACACTGAAGCTTTCTTT. This sequence joins TRBV19 and TRBJ1-1; D is uncertain. The CDR3 contains 15 residues. Per germline, CDR1 LNHDA and CDR2 SQIVND (reference sequence). V was shortened by 3 bases and J by 1 base, with 12 bases between the two germline ends.

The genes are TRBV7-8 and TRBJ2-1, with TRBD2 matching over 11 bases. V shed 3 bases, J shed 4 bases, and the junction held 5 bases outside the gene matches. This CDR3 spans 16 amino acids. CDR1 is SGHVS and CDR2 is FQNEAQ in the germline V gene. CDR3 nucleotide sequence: TGTGCCAGCAGCTTCTCTAGCGGGGGGAAATACAATGAGCAGTTCTTC. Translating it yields CASSFSSGGKYNEQFF.

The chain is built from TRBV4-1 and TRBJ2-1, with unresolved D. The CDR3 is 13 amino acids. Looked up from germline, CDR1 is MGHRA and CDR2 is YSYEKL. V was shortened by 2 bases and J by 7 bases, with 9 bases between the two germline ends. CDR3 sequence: CASSQSGVNEQFF. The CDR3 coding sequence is TGCGCCAGCAGCCAATCCGGTGTTAATGAGCAGTTCTTC.

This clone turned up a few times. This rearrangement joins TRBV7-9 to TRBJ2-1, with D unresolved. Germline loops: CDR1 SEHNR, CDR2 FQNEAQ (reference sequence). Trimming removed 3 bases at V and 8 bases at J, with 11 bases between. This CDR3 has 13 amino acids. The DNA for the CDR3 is TGTGCCAGCAGCTTTAACCCGGGCGATGAGCAGTTCTTC. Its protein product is CASSFNPGDEQFF.

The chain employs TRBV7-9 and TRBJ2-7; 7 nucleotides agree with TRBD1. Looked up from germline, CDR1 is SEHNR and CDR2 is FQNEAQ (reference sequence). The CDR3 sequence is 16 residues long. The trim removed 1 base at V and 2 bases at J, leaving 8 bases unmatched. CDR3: CASSLEPGQPPYEQYF. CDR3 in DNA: TGTGCCAGCAGCTTAGAACCGGGACAGCCCCCCTACGAGCAGTACTTC.

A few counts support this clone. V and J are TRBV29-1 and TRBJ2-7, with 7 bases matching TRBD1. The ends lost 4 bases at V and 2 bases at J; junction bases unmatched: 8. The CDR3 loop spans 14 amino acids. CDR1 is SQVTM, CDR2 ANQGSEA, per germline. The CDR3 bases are TGCAGCGTTGGAGAGGGACAGTATCCCTACGAGCAGTACTTC. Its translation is CSVGEGQYPYEQYF.

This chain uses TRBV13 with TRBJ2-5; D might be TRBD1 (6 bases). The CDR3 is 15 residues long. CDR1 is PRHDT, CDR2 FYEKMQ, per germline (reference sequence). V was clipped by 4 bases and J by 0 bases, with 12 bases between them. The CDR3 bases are TGTGCCAGCAGCTCCAGGGACACCAACCAAGAGACCCAGTACTTC. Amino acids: CASSSRDTNQETQYF.

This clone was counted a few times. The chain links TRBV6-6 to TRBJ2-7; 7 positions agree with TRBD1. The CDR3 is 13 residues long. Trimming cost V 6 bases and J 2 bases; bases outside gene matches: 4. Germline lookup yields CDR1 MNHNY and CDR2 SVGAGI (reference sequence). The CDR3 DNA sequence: TGTGCCAGCAGGAACAGGGGAGCCTACGAGCAGTACTTC. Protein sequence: CASRNRGAYEQYF.

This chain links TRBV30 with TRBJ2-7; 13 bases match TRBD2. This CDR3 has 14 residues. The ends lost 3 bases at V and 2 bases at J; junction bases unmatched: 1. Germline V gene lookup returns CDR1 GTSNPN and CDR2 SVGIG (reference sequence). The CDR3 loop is CAWRGLAGPYEQYF. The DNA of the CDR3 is TGTGCCTGGAGGGGACTAGCGGGGCCCTACGAGCAGTACTTC.

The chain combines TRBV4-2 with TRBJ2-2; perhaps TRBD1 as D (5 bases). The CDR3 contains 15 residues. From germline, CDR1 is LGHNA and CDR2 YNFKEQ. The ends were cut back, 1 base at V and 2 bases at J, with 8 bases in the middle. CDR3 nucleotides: TGTGCCAGCAGCCAAGGACAGATAAACACCGGGGAGCTGTTTTTT. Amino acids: CASSQGQINTGELFF.

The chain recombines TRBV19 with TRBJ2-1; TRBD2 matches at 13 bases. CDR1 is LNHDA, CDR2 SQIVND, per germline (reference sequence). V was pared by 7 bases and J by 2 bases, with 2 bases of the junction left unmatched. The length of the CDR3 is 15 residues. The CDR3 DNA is TGTGCCAGTACCACTAGCGGGGGGGCCTACAATGAGCAGTTCTTC. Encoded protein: CASTTSGGAYNEQFF.

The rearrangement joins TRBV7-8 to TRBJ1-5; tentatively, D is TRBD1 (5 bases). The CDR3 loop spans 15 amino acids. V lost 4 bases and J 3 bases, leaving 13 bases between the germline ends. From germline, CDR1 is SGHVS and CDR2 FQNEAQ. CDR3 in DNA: TGTGCCAGCAGCTACCTGGCAGGGAACAATCAGCCCCAGCATTTT. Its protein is CASSYLAGNNQPQHF. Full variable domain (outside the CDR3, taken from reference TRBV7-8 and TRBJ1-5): GAGVSQSPRYKVAKRGQDVALRCDPISGHVSLFWYQQALGQGPEFLTYFQNEAQLDKSGLPSDRFFAERPEGSVSTLKIQRTQQEDSAVYLCASSYLAGNNQPQHFGDGTRLSIL.

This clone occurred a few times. CDR3 protein: CASISWDKAYEQYF. CDR3 coding DNA: TGTGCCAGCATTTCCTGGGACAAAGCCTACGAGCAGTACTTC. The chain employs TRBV27 and TRBJ2-7, with D possibly TRBD1 on 6 matching bases. There are 14 residues in the CDR3. CDR1 and CDR2 (germline): MNHEY, SMNVEV (reference sequence). V was trimmed by 7 bases and J by 2 bases, leaving 15 bases between them.

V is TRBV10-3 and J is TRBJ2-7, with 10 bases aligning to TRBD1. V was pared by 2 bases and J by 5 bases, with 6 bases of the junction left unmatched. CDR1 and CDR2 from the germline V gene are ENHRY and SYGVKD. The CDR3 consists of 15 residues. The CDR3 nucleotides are TGTGCCATCAGTGAGCCGGGACAGGGGCTCCACGAGCAGTACTTC. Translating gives CAISEPGQGLHEQYF.